Each of the 20 T cell receptor beta chains below was sequenced from the same sample in a study of T cell responses to AZD1222 COVID-19 vaccine. Some clones are missing from TCRdb's copy, which holds only in-frame ones; the method was immunoSEQ multiplex PCR. The sample has roughly 110,000 clones, around nine tenths seen once; the top ten hold 5% to 7.5%. The material was peripheral blood, obtained 28 days after the second AZD1222 dose. The receptors stem from an adult who received the AZD1222 COVID-19 vaccine.

The rearrangement links TRBV6-5 to TRBJ1-5; 9 nucleotides align to TRBD1. The germline V gene encodes CDR1 MNHEY and CDR2 SVGAGI. The CDR3 loop spans 14 amino acids. The V and J ends lost 6 bases and 3 bases, in that order; junction bases with no gene match: 3. The CDR3 nucleotides are TGTGCCAGCAGACAGGGGGCCTACAATCAGCCCCAGCATTTT. This gives the protein CASRQGAYNQPQHF.

The genes are TRBV5-4 and TRBJ2-3, with TRBD2 matching over 15 bases. The V segment lost 4 bases and the J segment 4 bases; nucleotides outside the gene matches: 7. This CDR3 is 17 amino acids long. Germline V gene sequence: CDR1 SGHNT, CDR2 YYREEE (reference sequence). The CDR3 loop is CASSLGLAGGRSDTQYF. The CDR3 DNA reads as TGTGCCAGCAGCCTGGGACTAGCGGGGGGTAGGTCAGATACGCAGTATTTT.

Details on this clone: One junction end does not reproduce the germline sequence, and a read error may be involved. This chain joins TRBV7-7 and TRBJ2-3; 14 bases align to TRBD2. This CDR3 contains 16 residues. CDR1 is SSHAT and CDR2 is FNYEAQ in the germline V gene (reference sequence). In DNA form, the CDR3 reads TGTGCTAGCAGTCGACTAGCGGGAGGGCAGGGAGATACGCAGTATTTT. Protein sequence: CASSRLAGGQGDTQYF.

The chain combines TRBV30 with TRBJ1-6, with D possibly being TRBD1 (6 bases). Germline CDR1 reads GTSNPN; CDR2 reads SVGIG (reference sequence). This CDR3 comprises 15 residues. The V end lost 8 bases, the J end lost 4 bases, and 18 bases lay between the germline ends. CDR3 region: CARPPGQPYNSPLHF. The DNA of the CDR3 is TGTGCCCGACCACCCGGACAGCCTTATAATTCACCCCTCCACTTT.

The V call is TRBV27, the J call TRBJ2-7; D is possibly TRBD1 or TRBD2 (6 bases each). Per germline, CDR1 MNHEY and CDR2 SMNVEV (reference sequence). This CDR3 region has 12 residues. Trimming left V 8 bases short and J 6 bases short, with 14 bases between. The CDR3 DNA reads TGTGCCAGCTCTATCGGGGGCAGCGAGCAGTACTTC. Protein product: CASSIGGSEQYF.

CDR3 residues: CATSDPPVMTGQYF. The DNA for the CDR3 is TGTGCCACCAGTGACCCCCCGGTAATGACAGGACAGTACTTC. The V gene is TRBV24-1, the J gene TRBJ2-7, with D perhaps matching TRBD1 (6 bases). Germline CDR1 and CDR2: KGHDR and SFDVKD. This CDR3 has 14 residues. The V gene lost 4 bases and the J gene lost 10 bases, with 19 bases spanning the gap.

V usage is TRBV5-5 and J usage is TRBJ2-7, with 7 positions matching TRBD1. Germline V gives CDR1 SGHKS, CDR2 YYEKEE (reference sequence). This CDR3 is built from 16 residues. Unmatched junction bases numbered 8, after V lost 0 bases and J lost 2 bases. CDR3 sequence: CASSLGPRDSTYEQYF. The CDR3, as DNA: TGTGCCAGCAGCTTGGGTCCAAGGGACAGTACCTACGAGCAGTACTTC.

The chain combines TRBV9 with TRBJ1-1; no firm D call. The CDR3 length is 14 residues. V was pared by 0 bases and J by 6 bases, with 12 bases between. The germline CDR1 and CDR2 sequences are SGDLS and YYNGEE. CDR3 sequence: CASSVDPGKPEAFF. CDR3 sequence (DNA): TGTGCCAGCAGCGTAGACCCCGGGAAGCCTGAAGCTTTCTTT.

This sequence joins TRBV13 and TRBJ2-7, with D possibly TRBD1 on 6 matching bases. The CDR3 contains 15 residues. From germline, CDR1 is PRHDT and CDR2 FYEKMQ (reference sequence). The ends were cut back, 0 bases at V and 3 bases at J, with 12 bases in the middle. The CDR3 is CASSLGTGDFYEQYF. Written as DNA, the CDR3 is TGTGCCAGCAGCTTAGGGACAGGCGATTTCTACGAGCAGTACTTC.

The chain uses TRBV7-8 and TRBJ2-6; 8 nucleotides align to TRBD2. Germline CDR1 and CDR2: SGHVS and FQNEAQ. V shed 5 bases, J shed 4 bases, and the junction held 7 bases outside the gene matches. The CDR3 length is 16 residues. CDR3 in DNA: TGTGCCAGCAGCCCTCGGGGGGGAACAGGGGCCAACGTCCTGACTTTC. It yields the protein CASSPRGGTGANVLTF.

This clone was counted a few times. This rearrangement joins TRBV7-2 to TRBJ2-1; TRBD2 agrees at 8 bases. The V and J ends lost 5 bases and 0 bases, in that order; junction bases with no gene match: 12. This CDR3 is built from 18 residues. The germline V gene encodes CDR1 SGHTA and CDR2 FQGNSA. CDR3 in amino acids: CASSLPRTSGASYNEQFF. CDR3 sequence (DNA): TGTGCCAGCAGCCTCCCGAGAACTAGCGGAGCCTCCTACAATGAGCAGTTCTTC.

V is TRBV11-2 and J is TRBJ1-6; D remains unclear. Deletions cut 1 base from V and 8 bases from J, with 6 bases between. Germline V lookup: CDR1 SGHAT, CDR2 FQNNGV. This CDR3 region has 13 residues. CDR3 nucleotides: TGTGCCAGCAGCTTAGCCCGGGATTCACCCCTCCACTTT. Protein product: CASSLARDSPLHF. Looking up the rest from reference TRBV11-2 and TRBJ1-6 gives the full variable domain: EAGVAQSPRYKIIEKRQSVAFWCNPISGHATLYWYQQILGQGPKLLIQFQNNGVVDDSQLPKDRFSAERLKGVDSTLKIQPAKLEDSAVYLCASSLARDSPLHFGNGTRLTVT.

J is TRBJ1-1 and V is TRBV28; D not certain. CDR1 and CDR2 (germline): MDHEN, SYDVKM. The V end was cut by 1 base, the J end by 0 bases, with 9 bases between. This CDR3 is 15 amino acids long. The CDR3 reads CASSLFGPLNTEAFF. CDR3 sequence (DNA): TGTGCCAGCAGTTTATTTGGGCCCTTGAACACTGAAGCTTTCTTT.

The count of this clone is one. This CDR3 is CASSFGTSLFF. CDR3 DNA sequence: TGTGCCAGCAGTTTCGGGACTAGTCTGTTCTTC. The chain combines TRBV27 with TRBJ2-1, with 8 positions matching TRBD2. Germline assignment: CDR1 MNHEY and CDR2 SMNVEV (reference sequence). CDR3 length: 11 residues. The J segment lost 15 bases and the V segment lost 3 bases, leaving 4 bases of the junction unmatched.

This chain uses TRBV6-2 or TRBV6-3 with TRBJ2-5; D remains ambiguous. The germline CDR1 and CDR2 sequences are MNHEY and SVGEGT. V was shortened by 5 bases and J by 2 bases, with 21 bases between the two germline ends. CDR3 size: 17 residues. As DNA, the CDR3 is TGTGCCAGCAGTAGCGACCCACTAAGGGATCTACAAGAGACCCAGTACTTC. Amino acid sequence: CASSSDPLRDLQETQYF.

The chain has TRBV6-7 and TRBJ2-7; D remains unclear. TRBV6-7 is recorded as an ORF, its role being uncertain. V lost 2 bases to trimming and J lost 0 bases, with 5 bases between them. This CDR3 has 13 residues. The CDR3 DNA follows: TGTGCCAGCAGTTACAGGAACTCCTACGAGCAGTACTTC. It is translated as CASSYRNSYEQYF.

The chain uses TRBV2 and TRBJ1-2, with D unclear. Germline assignment: CDR1 SNHLY and CDR2 FYNNEI. Trimming pared 2 bases from V and 8 bases from J, leaving 9 bases between. The CDR3 length is 12 residues. CDR3 bases: TGTGCCAGCAGTGAAAATGGGCGCGGCTACACCTTC. It yields the protein CASSENGRGYTF.

The V and J genes are TRBV7-9 and TRBJ2-5, with D hard to call. Germline loops: CDR1 SEHNR, CDR2 FQNEAQ (reference sequence). There are 13 residues in the CDR3. Trimming removed 1 base from V and 4 bases from J, with 7 bases in between. CDR3 amino acids: CASSLGPGETQYF. CDR3 coding DNA: TGTGCCAGCAGCTTAGGTCCGGGAGAGACCCAGTACTTC.

The gene calls are TRBV4-1 and TRBJ1-2, with 9 bases matching TRBD1. This CDR3 is built from 15 residues. The V segment lost 2 bases and the J segment 7 bases; nucleotides outside the gene matches: 8. CDR1 and CDR2 (germline): MGHRA, YSYEKL. The CDR3 spells CASSQMGQGRFGYTF. DNA for the CDR3: TGCGCCAGCAGCCAAATGGGACAGGGCAGGTTTGGCTACACCTTC.

The chain is built from TRBV6-2 or TRBV6-3 and TRBJ2-5, with TRBD2 matching over 13 bases. Per germline, CDR1 MNHEY and CDR2 SVGEGT. The length of the CDR3 is 16 residues. The V and J ends lost 6 bases and 5 bases, in that order; junction bases with no gene match: 9. CDR3 sequence reads: CASSLRLAGGGETQYF. DNA of the CDR3: TGTGCCAGCAGCCTCAGACTAGCGGGAGGCGGTGAGACCCAGTACTTC.